This passage covers 10 T cell receptor beta chains from one sample sequenced in a study of blood T cell repertoires in COVID-19. Profiling relied on immunoSEQ multiplex PCR, and the TCRdb table lists in-frame clones only, not all of them. Among tens of thousands of clones, 65% to 80% were seen once, and the ten largest hold roughly 21%. Sequencing was carried out using peripheral blood. The receptor source for this set is a human donor in a cohort sampled during active COVID-19.

The chain has TRBV30 and TRBJ2-5, with TRBD2 identical over 8 bases. This CDR3 comprises 14 residues. The trim removed 2 bases at V and 2 bases at J, leaving 4 bases unmatched. Germline V lookup: CDR1 GTSNPN, CDR2 SVGIG (reference sequence). The CDR3 sequence is CAWSRGGPQETQYF. CDR3 DNA sequence: TGTGCCTGGAGTCGCGGGGGGCCTCAAGAGACCCAGTACTTC.

This clone was seen more than once but under ten times. V gene TRBV10-3 combines with J gene TRBJ2-1, with a tentative D call TRBD2 (6 bases). Germline assignment: CDR1 ENHRY and CDR2 SYGVKD. The V and J ends lost 11 bases and 7 bases respectively, with 21 bases between them. The CDR3 has 14 residues. The CDR3 bases are TGTGCCCTCCGGCGGGGAGCGGCGGTGAATGAGCAGTTCTTC. Protein: CALRRGAAVNEQFF.

The chain couples TRBV4-3 to TRBJ2-3, with 7 positions matching TRBD2. Germline assignment: CDR1 LGHNA and CDR2 YSLEER. The ends lost 0 bases at V and 0 bases at J; junction bases unmatched: 6. This CDR3 contains 17 residues. CDR3 in amino acids: CASSQDLSGVSTDTQYF. In DNA, the CDR3 is TGCGCCAGCAGCCAAGATTTGAGCGGGGTTAGCACAGATACGCAGTATTTT.

V gene TRBV29-1 combines with J gene TRBJ2-5; 7 positions agree with TRBD1. Per germline, CDR1 SQVTM and CDR2 ANQGSEA. Germline trimming cut 2 bases from V and 13 bases from J; bases unmatched to any gene: 4. The CDR3 extends over 10 amino acids. The CDR3 loop is CSVESGDRYF. For the CDR3, the DNA is TGCAGCGTTGAATCCGGGGACAGGTACTTC.

This sequence joins TRBV3-1 (or the pseudogene TRBV3-2) and TRBJ1-2, with D tentatively TRBD1 (5 bases). The CDR3 runs 13 residues. CDR1 is LGHDT and CDR2 is YNNKEL in the germline V gene (reference sequence). V shed 4 bases and J shed 8 bases, with 14 bases lying between them. The CDR3 DNA sequence: TGTGCCAGCAGCCTAGAAGGGGTGAGGGGCTACACCTTC. Residues: CASSLEGVRGYTF.

The V gene is TRBV6-4, the J gene TRBJ1-2; no definite D call. CDR1 MRHNA and CDR2 SNTAGT come from the germline V gene. V shed 1 base and J shed 4 bases, with 13 bases lying between them. The CDR3 totals 15 residues. CDR3 sequence: CASSDFPQPTYGYTF. Here the CDR3 DNA reads TGTGCCAGCAGTGACTTCCCACAGCCTACCTATGGCTACACCTTC.

The chain recombines TRBV12-3 or TRBV12-4 with TRBJ2-7; D might be TRBD1 (6 bases). The CDR3 loop spans 13 amino acids. Trimming took off 7 bases at V and 0 bases at J, with 10 bases between the two ends. The chain's CDR3 is CASTRRGSYEQYF. CDR3 DNA: TGTGCCAGCACCCGCAGGGGCTCCTACGAGCAGTACTTC.

CDR3: CASSEDRAVNEKLFF. CDR3 DNA sequence: TGTGCCAGCAGCGAAGACAGGGCAGTTAATGAAAAACTGTTTTTT. The rearrangement links TRBV5-4 to TRBJ1-4; 7 positions match TRBD1. The germline gives CDR1 SGHNT, CDR2 YYREEE (reference sequence). With V trimmed by 4 bases and J by 4 bases, 7 bases remained unmatched. The CDR3 is made up of 15 amino acids. Filled out from reference TRBV5-4 and TRBJ1-4, the complete variable domain reads ETGVTQSPTHLIKTRGQQVTLRCSSQSGHNTVSWYQQALGQGPQFIFQYYREEENGRGNFPPRFSGLQFPNYSSELNVNALELDDSALYLCASSEDRAVNEKLFFGSGTQLSVL.

CDR3 sequence reads: CASSLGGRQETQYF. In DNA form, the CDR3 reads TGTGCCAGCAGCTTAGGGGGGCGACAAGAGACCCAGTACTTC. The gene calls are TRBV7-2 and TRBJ2-5; D is perhaps TRBD1 (6 bases). This CDR3 has 14 residues. Per the germline V gene, CDR1 is SGHTA and CDR2 is FQGNSA. Trimming shortened V by 1 base and J by 2 bases, and 8 bases separated the two germline ends.

The chain carries TRBV5-1 and TRBJ1-2, with 8 bases aligning to TRBD1. Germline V gene sequence: CDR1 SGHRS, CDR2 YFSETQ. The CDR3 contains 13 residues. With 4 bases clipped from V and 8 bases from J, the junction kept 7 bases outside the gene matches. The CDR3 DNA sequence: TGCGCCAGCAGCCAAGACAGGGGTGACGGCTACACCTTC. It translates to CASSQDRGDGYTF.